This record concerns one T cell receptor (beta chain) sequence. This sequence may be a read error, since a much larger clone differs from it by one base. Germline loops: CDR1 SGHRS, CDR2 YFSETQ. The CDR3 runs to 15 residues. These data come from a study of T cells in Graves' hyperthyroidism and ophthalmopathy. At the level of the study: Peripheral blood collection took place at initial diagnosis, before any treatment.

The investigators amplified TCR beta CDR3 regions from RNA transcripts. First-round RT-PCR of the TCR CDR3 relied on the HTBI primer set. One entry per CDR3 protein, called by TCRdb with MiXCR from the multiplex PCR reads. The sample yields about 600,000 distinct CDR3 sequences, about 14% seen once. Sequenced material: blood. J is TRBJ2-1 and V is TRBV5-1; no definite D call. The DNA end lines up better with TRBJ2-7; the J call may be wrong. The TCR originated in a woman in her late teens or twenties with Graves' ophthalmopathy. The CDR3, as DNA: TGCGCCAGCAGCTTGGAGACTCCCCGCGGCAATGAGCAGTACTTC. This sequence encodes CASSLETPRGNEQYF.